This T cell receptor (beta chain) was observed in a study of blood T cells in healthy people across ages. The CDR3 length is 13 residues. Trimming left V 3 bases short and J 8 bases short, with 10 bases between. Germline V gene sequence: CDR1 MGHRA, CDR2 YSYEKL. This clonotype was picked up a small number of times. Its antigen is still unknown. Findings of the study overall: More naive CD4+ cells and higher diversity were found in long-lived than in aged donors. The donors' CMV status was not determined, possibly confounding changes in expanded clonotypes.

Primed by a sample-barcoded 5' primer and a J-beta primer mix, a second PCR proceeded for 7 to 11 cycles. MiXCR, applied by TCRdb to the 5' RACE reads, yields one record per CDR3 protein. The table lists around 1,500,000 distinct CDR3 sequences, roughly 40% of them singletons. Source material: blood. The chain uses TRBV4-1 and TRBJ1-4, with no clear D. The TCR comes from a woman aged 18-35 years in good health. CDR3 DNA sequence: TGCGCCAGCAGCCAGGGGATAGTGGAAAAACTGTTTTTT. It is translated as CASSQGIVEKLFF.